The rows below give T cell receptor beta chains drawn from one sample of a study of cytomegalovirus exposure and HLA in healthy donors. The table came from immunoSEQ multiplex PCR; TCRdb's copy has only in-frame clones and leaves some out. The table includes approximately 160,000 clones, around 80% detected once. The sample taken for sequencing was PBMCs. These receptors originate from a man between 40 and 49 years old in good health and CMV-seronegative. CDR3s include the opening cysteine and the closing phenylalanine or tryptophan. D genes are given only for firm matches. Only part of the rows carry a size: once, few, many, or a class if the clone is expanded.

j_call d_call v_call clone_size cdr3_nt cdr3_aa
TRBJ2-1 TRBD2 TRBV9 . TGTGCCAGCAGCGTAGTCGGGGGGAGCTCCTACAATGAGCAGTTCTTC CASSVVGGSSYNEQFF
TRBJ2-5 . TRBV10-3 . TGTGCCATCAGTGACAGGGCCGGGGAGACCCAGTACTTC CAISDRAGETQYF
TRBJ2-5 . TRBV9 . TGTGCCAGCAGCGTAGGGAGGGGAGAGGGGGAGACCCAGTACTTC CASSVGRGEGETQYF
TRBJ2-3 TRBD2 TRBV7-2 once TGTGCCAGCAGCCAGTGGGGACTAGCTGGCTATACGCAGTATTTT CASSQWGLAGYTQYF
TRBJ1-5 . TRBV7-8 . TGTGCCAGCAGCCCCGGTTGGGGGGACGGGAGTCAGCCCCAGCATTTT CASSPGWGDGSQPQHF
TRBJ2-7 . TRBV5-1 . TGCGCCAGCACTCTGGGAGGCTCCTACGAGCAGTACTTC CASTLGGSYEQYF
TRBJ1-4 TRBD1 TRBV18 . TGTGCCAGCTCACGGGGACAGGGAATTGAAAAACTGTTTTTT CASSRGQGIEKLFF
TRBJ1-1 . TRBV5-5 . TGTGCCAGCAGCTTTATCTCGGAAACGGAGGCTTTCTTT CASSFISETEAFF
TRBJ2-1 TRBD1 TRBV5-1 . TGCGCCAGCAGCTTGGGGGACAGGGCGAATGAGCAGTTCTTC CASSLGDRANEQFF
TRBJ1-3 . TRBV28 . TGTGCCGGAGGGGACGGCTTAAACACCATATATTTT CAGGDGLNTIYF
TRBJ2-3 . TRBV6-5 few TGTGCCAGCAACCCTAGCTGGGGCACAGATACGCAGTATTTT CASNPSWGTDTQYF
TRBJ2-3 . TRBV5-1 . TGCGCCAGCAGCCCCGGGACTGGGTCAGATACGCAGTATTTT CASSPGTGSDTQYF
TRBJ2-1 . TRBV7-2 . TGTGCCAGCAGCCCTGCGCCCAATTACAATGAGCAGTTCTTC CASSPAPNYNEQFF
TRBJ1-2 . TRBV5-1 . TGCGCCAGCAGCTTGGGGCCCAATAACTATGGCTACACCTTC CASSLGPNNYGYTF
TRBJ1-5 TRBD1 TRBV5-1 . TGCGCCAGCGCTGGGACAGCCGGCGGCAATCAGCCCCAGCATTTT CASAGTAGGNQPQHF
TRBJ1-1 TRBD1 TRBV7-9 . TGTTCCAGCAGCTTACAGGGGTCCACTGAAGCTTTCTTT CSSSLQGSTEAFF
TRBJ1-1 . TRBV5-1 few TGCGCCAGCAGCCTACAGGGAGGGTCGAACACTGAAGCTTTCTTT CASSLQGGSNTEAFF
TRBJ2-6 TRBD1 TRBV2 few TGTGCCAGCAGTGGACAGGGCGTTCACGTCCTGACTTTC CASSGQGVHVLTF
TRBJ1-1 . TRBV5-1 . TGCGCCAGCAGCGTACAGGGAGTTGAAGCTTTCTTT CASSVQGVEAFF
TRBJ2-3 . TRBV5-1 . TGCGCCAGCAGCTTGGGTGGGTCGAGGGCAGATACGCAGTATTTT CASSLGGSRADTQYF
TRBJ2-5 . TRBV11-3 . TGTGCCAGCAGCTTAGGGGGCCCCAACGGCCAGTACTTC CASSLGGPNGQYF
TRBJ1-4 TRBD1 TRBV28 . TGTGCCAGCACCCTCTTGCAGGGGGATGAAAAACTGTTTTTT CASTLLQGDEKLFF
TRBJ1-1 TRBD1 TRBV18 . TGTGCCAGCTCACCGACAGGGGATAACACTGAAGCTTTCTTT CASSPTGDNTEAFF
TRBJ2-5 TRBD1 TRBV5-1 . TGCGCCAGCAGCCTCGGACAGGGGCGAGAGACCCAGTACTTC CASSLGQGRETQYF
TRBJ1-1 . TRBV29-1 . TGCAGCGTTGACCAGAAGGAGGGAGCTGAAGCTTTCTTT CSVDQKEGAEAFF
TRBJ2-5 TRBD1 TRBV29-1 . TGCAGCGCGACCGGGACAGGGGGGACCTTCCAAGAGACCCAGTACTTC CSATGTGGTFQETQYF
TRBJ2-3 TRBD1 TRBV5-1 . TGCGCCAGCAGCTCCGGGACAGGCACAGATACGCAGTATTTT CASSSGTGTDTQYF
TRBJ1-1 TRBD1 TRBV7-6 . TGTGCCAGCAGCTTTGGACAGGCAGGGAACACTGAAGCTTTCTTT CASSFGQAGNTEAFF
TRBJ2-7 TRBD2 TRBV5-4 . TGTGCCAGCAGCTTTAGCGGGAGGATTTCCTACGAGCAGTACTTC CASSFSGRISYEQYF
TRBJ1-2 TRBD1 TRBV28 . TGTGCCAGCAGTTTAGGGGGACAGCTTCTGTATGGCTACACCTTC CASSLGGQLLYGYTF
TRBJ2-5 . TRBV23-1 . TGCGCCAGCGAGGACAGAAAAAAAGAGACCCAGTACTTC CASEDRKKETQYF
TRBJ2-5 . TRBV28 once TGTGCCAGCAGTTGGAATCTGGGCACCCAGTACTTC CASSWNLGTQYF
TRBJ2-1 . TRBV4-2 . TGTGCCAGCAGCCAAGTCGGGGAGTTCCCCTACAATGAGCAGTTCTTC CASSQVGEFPYNEQFF
TRBJ1-5 TRBD1 TRBV4-1 . TGCGCCAGCAGCCGCCCGGGACAGAATCAGCCCCAGCATTTT CASSRPGQNQPQHF
TRBJ1-5 TRBD1 TRBV28 few TGTGCCAGCAGTTTATCCCGACAGGGGGTGTCCAGCAATCAGCCCCAGCATTTT CASSLSRQGVSSNQPQHF
TRBJ1-1 . TRBV7-9 . TGTGCCAGCAGCTTAGCGGATGGCAGGGAGGACACTGAAGCTTTCTTT CASSLADGREDTEAFF
TRBJ2-2 . TRBV27 . TGTGCCAGCAGTTTCGCAGGAACCGGGGAGCTGTTTTTT CASSFAGTGELFF
TRBJ2-1 . TRBV28 . TGTGCCAGCAGTTTAGCGGGACTCGGGGGTGAGCAGTTCTTC CASSLAGLGGEQFF
TRBJ1-5 . TRBV19 . TGTGCCAGTAGTATAGATCTCAAGAGATCTAGCAATCAGCCCCAGCATTTT CASSIDLKRSSNQPQHF
TRBJ1-1 . TRBV6-5 . TGTGCCAGCAGTTACTCTGAGGGAAACACTGAAGCTTTCTTT CASSYSEGNTEAFF
TRBJ2-1 . TRBV5-1 . TGCGCCACCAATCTTGGTAGCGGTGGGGATGAGCAGTTCTTC CATNLGSGGDEQFF
TRBJ1-2 . TRBV18 once TGTGCCAGCTCACCTACGAGGGAGAGCTATGGCTACACCTTC CASSPTRESYGYTF
TRBJ2-5 TRBD2 TRBV4-1 once TGCGCCAGCAGCCAAGATAGATCTAGCGGACCCCAAGAGACCCAGTACTTC CASSQDRSSGPQETQYF
TRBJ2-1 TRBD2 TRBV9 . TGTGCCAGCAGCCAAGTAGCGGGAGCCTACAATGAGCAGTTCTTC CASSQVAGAYNEQFF
TRBJ2-1 . TRBV19 . TGTGCCAGTAGTATCGATAGGAGGCCGTCCTACAATGAGCAGTTCTTC CASSIDRRPSYNEQFF
TRBJ2-1 . TRBV4-1 . TGCGCCAGCAGCCAACCGAGACTGAATAATGAGCAGTTCTTC CASSQPRLNNEQFF
TRBJ1-2 TRBD1 TRBV13 . TGTGCCAGCAGCTCATCGTACGGACAGGGCTATGGCTACACCTTC CASSSSYGQGYGYTF
TRBJ2-1 TRBD2 TRBV5-1 . TGCGCCAGCAGCTCACTAGCGGGAGTTTCCAACAATGAGCAGTTCTTC CASSSLAGVSNNEQFF
TRBJ1-1 TRBD1 TRBV27 once TGTGCCAGCAGTTCCCTACGACAGGGGGGGACTGAAGCTTTCTTT CASSSLRQGGTEAFF
TRBJ2-4 . TRBV5-1 . TGCGCCAGCAGCTTAGAGGAGGACATTCAGTACTTC CASSLEEDIQYF
TRBJ1-5 . TRBV29-1 . TGCAGCGTGTCGACAGGAGCCAGCAATCAGCCCCAGCATTTT CSVSTGASNQPQHF
TRBJ2-7 TRBD1 TRBV19 . TGTGCCAGTAGTAAGGACAGGGAGAAGGACGAGCAGTACTTC CASSKDREKDEQYF
TRBJ2-5 TRBD2 TRBV6-5 . TGTGCCAGCAGCCCCGGGACTAGAATAGAGACCCAGTACTTC CASSPGTRIETQYF
TRBJ1-6 . TRBV21-1 . TGTGCCAGCAGCAAAGCTGGCAGGGGGCAGGCACCCCTCCACTTT CASSKAGRGQAPLHF
TRBJ1-2 TRBD1 TRBV6-6 . TGTGCCAGCAAACTGACAGGGGCTCTATATGGCTACACCTTC CASKLTGALYGYTF